The following is a TCR beta chain sequence with its context. This clone was detected once. It lacks a known antigen. Nothing much larger sits one base from this clone, and base qualities are not available. Sample time point, as interpreted from the label and publication: cells obtained before transplantation from donor or recipient. CD3+CD4+ and CD3+CD8+ populations were FACS-sorted from unstimulated pre-transplant donor and recipient cells taken from spleen or lymph nodes. The CDR3 goes from the cysteine to the phenylalanine over 16 residues. Solely the CDR3 DNA is kept, with 48 bases framed from the first base. V ends up 5 bases short and J 5 bases short, with an unmatched junction base count of 10. From the germline V gene (reference sequence), CDR1 is SEHNR and CDR2 is FQNEAQ. The source of the sample is a study of graft-versus-host responses after intestinal transplantation (dated by TCRdb to the early 2020s). Study-wide context: Recipients received multivisceral, liver-intestinal, or isolated intestinal transplants. All recipients received anti-thymocyte globulin induction followed by maintenance tacrolimus and steroids for three to four years. Bulk TCR-beta CDR3 sequencing was used to track graft-versus-host and host-versus-graft alloreactive T cell clones in the graft, circulation and bone marrow after intestinal transplantation. Alloreactive clones were identified by sequencing pre-transplant mixed lymphocyte reaction products and comparing these products with unstimulated pre-transplant donor and recipient T cells. The cohort enrolled 24 intestinal transplant recipients, one of whom was a retransplant, and a few patients without pretransplant specimens were excluded. A peak of at least 4% donor T cells among recipient peripheral blood mononuclear cells was the definition used for donor T cell macrochimerism. Rather than being sequenced by the commercial service, samples from a few later patients were sequenced in-house on an Illumina MiSeq and processed with MiXCR. What the work shows at the level of the full study, not this receptor alone: Patients with donor T cell macrochimerism had high GvH to HvG T cell clonal ratios in their allografts. GvH clones were detected in recipient bone marrow, and some of these GvH clones were observed earlier in ileal mucosa or blood, consistent with an intestinal mucosal origin. The relatively low number and heterogeneity of intestinal transplant patients limited the conclusions. Early after transplant, declines in HvG clones were associated with peak levels of circulating GvH clones.

The library was generated by the immunoSEQ multiplex PCR assay. For most patients, genomic DNA was isolated with the Qiagen DNeasy Blood and Tissue Kit and shipped frozen to Adaptive Biotechnologies for TCR sequencing. Adaptive Biotechnologies carried out high-throughput TCR-beta CDR3 sequencing of genomic DNA for most patients. As for the authors' bioinformatics: Adaptive's ImmunoSEQ software supplied the TCR sequencing data for under 20 patients, while MiXCR and VDJtools were used to process a few other patients. CD4 versus CD8 sorting errors were corrected by removing sequences found in both subsets at a frequency ratio below 5:1. CDR3 nucleotide sequences shared between donor and recipient were removed because the origin of such sequences could not be assigned. To be classed as alloreactive, a clone needed at least 2-fold expansion over unstimulated cells and a minimum CFSE-low frequency of 0.002% (template counts) or 0.001% (read counts). Clones were considered mappable if detected in sequenced pre-transplant spleen, lymph node, or MLR CFSE-low populations of the donor or recipient. Cumulative frequency of alloreactive clones was calculated as a percentage of all sequences weighted by copy number. TCRdb's version of the immuneACCESS table is confined to in-frame rearrangements and falls short of the full clone set. An unresolved V gene accounts for under half of the shortfall where checked; the remainder is of unknown origin. The D gene and trimming were derived from the DNA, and the V and J assignments and clone size from that table. The sample table contains roughly 120,000 clones; only one count was recorded for approximately 92% of them. 0.09% to 0.15% of the sample rests with the top ten.

This TCR was sampled from a human donor who received an intestinal transplant. The chain employs TRBV7-9 and TRBJ2-1; 9 nucleotides in the junction match TRBD2. Specimen: unstimulated CD4+ T cells sorted from spleen or lymph node cells, collected before intestinal transplant. CDR3 protein: CASSIRMTSGNNEQFF. At the DNA level, the sequence is TGTGCCAGCAGCATCCGAATGACTAGCGGAAACAATGAGCAGTTCTTC.